This T cell receptor (beta chain) is from a study of Graves' ophthalmopathy and Graves' hyperthyroidism (dated by TCRdb to 2016 to 2019). Study-level background: Peripheral blood was collected at initial diagnosis, prior to any treatment. In six hyperthyroidism patients, the T-cell repertoire of thyroid tissue was compared with the T-cell repertoire of blood. In total, around 130 blood samples were TCR-sequenced: approximately 42 ophthalmopathy, some 75 hyperthyroidism and some 17 hyperthyroidism-to-ophthalmopathy patients. The independent validation cohort included some 19 hyperthyroidism patients plus 17 patients who later progressed from hyperthyroidism to ophthalmopathy. TCR beta repertoire signatures were used to distinguish Graves' ophthalmopathy from Graves' hyperthyroidism and to predict progression to ophthalmopathy. Following sampling, methimazole starting at 30 mg daily was administered to hyperthyroidism patients, and high-dose intravenous methylprednisolone was administered to ophthalmopathy patients. The roughly 91 discovery patients were randomly split 7:3 into training and test sets. To explore V-J signatures that separate ophthalmopathy from hyperthyroidism, a discovery set of fewer than 110 patients was enrolled, consisting of about 45 with ophthalmopathy and roughly 59 with stable hyperthyroidism.

The paper's findings and limits, for the study overall: The 13-signature model separated ophthalmopathy from stable hyperthyroidism with over 85% sensitivity and 81.08% specificity in cross-validation, and 80%/75% in the test set. Sample size was not statistically predetermined, and group allocation was not concealed from the investigators. Most expanded thyroid clonotypes with a frequency above 0.001 also appeared in blood, which suggests that blood repertoires may reflect the immune response in the thyroid. In validation, the model predicted ophthalmopathy progression with about 70% sensitivity and approximately 72% specificity; roughly eleven predicted patients were CT-confirmed with GO in a median of approximately six months.

Stable hyperthyroidism was defined as no progression to ophthalmopathy within 18 months of follow-up. Hyperthyroidism patients were newly diagnosed, were aged 18 to 65 years, and had a disease duration under 2 months. Anyone with other autoimmune diseases, uncontrolled infections, pregnancy or lactation was excluded from the study. Clinical symptoms, serum thyroxine, TRAb, thyroid ultrasound and orbital computed tomography formed the basis of the diagnosis. Using Ficoll-Paque density gradient centrifugation, PBMCs were isolated from 8.5 to 10 ml of fresh peripheral blood. Total RNA was extracted using Trizol reagent, and RNA quality was checked on an Agilent 2100 Bioanalyzer. The CDR3 measures 15 amino acids from cysteine to phenylalanine. The entry retains the CDR3 DNA only, 45 bases that are in frame from base 1. As encoded in the germline V gene (reference sequence), CDR1 is LGHDT while CDR2 is YNNKEL.

To note about this clonotype: Its recognized antigen is unknown. Possible read error: a much larger clone is one base away.

For repertoire sequencing, TCR beta CDR3 regions were amplified from RNA transcripts. HTBI primers and the Qiagen OneStep RT-PCR kit were used in a first-round RT-PCR, which was followed by a second-round multiplex PCR, size selection and purification. Sequencing of the libraries was carried out on an Illumina HiSeq2000 in paired-end mode with 100 bp reads. Regarding the original processing steps: Reads were processed with SOAPnuke, discarding reads with adapters, uncalled bases, mean Phred below 15, or no exact constant-primer or identifier match. COPE v1.2.5 was used to merge the high-quality paired reads. Unique nucleotide sequences were defined as clonotypes and aligned to IMGT TRB V, D and J references using MiTCR v1.1. The analysis was limited to V-J combinations with a frequency above 0.0001, which together covered 99% to 99.2% of the repertoires. For each V-J combination, a TCR clonal expansion and chaos score was defined as F50 clonal expansion divided by the chaos observed in the TCRdist matrix. Welch's t-statistics and random forest were used to narrow the features down to around twelve V-J combinations, which were then fed into a naive Bayes classifier. The similarity between thyroid and blood repertoires was quantified using the Morisita-Horn index. TCRdb ran its own pipeline on the public reads, namely fastp trimming at Q25 and MiXCR clone calling, and kept in-frame beta chains. Duplicate CDR3 protein sequences are folded into a single record with the most common DNA and genes. None of the V and J calls come from the authors' own analysis; TCRdb made them. Counted in this sample were about 620,000 distinct CDR3 sequences; approximately 22% of them appeared once. The ten largest clones capture approximately 7.7% of the sample.

Sequencing was done on a sample of peripheral blood. The rearranged segments are TRBV3-1 and TRBJ1-1; TRBD1 aligns with 9 central bases. The TCR sequence derives from a woman between 18 and 30 years old with stable Graves' hyperthyroidism. Some clones in this sample may be carry-over from other donors' samples. Donor details come from another sample of the same person, matched by shared clones. The DNA sequence is TGTGCCAGCATCCAAACCGGGACAGGGAAGGCTGAAGCTTTCTTT. Its protein product is CASIQTGTGKAEAFF.